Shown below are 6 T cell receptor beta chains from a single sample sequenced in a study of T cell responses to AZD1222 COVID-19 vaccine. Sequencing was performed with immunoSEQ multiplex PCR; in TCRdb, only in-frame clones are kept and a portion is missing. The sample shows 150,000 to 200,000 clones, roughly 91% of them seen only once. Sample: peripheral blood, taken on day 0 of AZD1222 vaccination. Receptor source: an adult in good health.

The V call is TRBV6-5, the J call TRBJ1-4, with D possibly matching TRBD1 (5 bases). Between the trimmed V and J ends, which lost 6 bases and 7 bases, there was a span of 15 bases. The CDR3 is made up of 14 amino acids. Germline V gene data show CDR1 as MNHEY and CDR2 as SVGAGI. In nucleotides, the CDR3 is TGTGCCAGCAGACTCGGGGGGGGAGGTGAAAAACTGTTTTTT. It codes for CASRLGGGGEKLFF.

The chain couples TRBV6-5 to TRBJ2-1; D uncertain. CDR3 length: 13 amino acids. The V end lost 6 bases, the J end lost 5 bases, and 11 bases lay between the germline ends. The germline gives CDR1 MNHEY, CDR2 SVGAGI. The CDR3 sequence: CASSSIINNEQFF. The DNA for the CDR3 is TGTGCCAGCAGCTCCATAATTAACAATGAGCAGTTCTTC.

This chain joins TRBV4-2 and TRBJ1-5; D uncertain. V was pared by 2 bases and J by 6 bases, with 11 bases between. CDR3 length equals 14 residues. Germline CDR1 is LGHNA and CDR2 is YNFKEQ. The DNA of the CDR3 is TGTGCCAGCAGCCAAAAGGGAGGTAGTCAGCCCCAGCATTTT. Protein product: CASSQKGGSQPQHF.

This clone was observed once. CDR3 residues: CASSLDGVPYNEQFF. DNA for the CDR3: TGTGCCAGCAGCTTGGATGGGGTGCCCTACAATGAGCAGTTCTTC. The gene calls are TRBV5-5 and TRBJ2-1; D call uncertain. The CDR3 length is 15 residues. In germline, CDR1 is SGHKS, CDR2 YYEKEE (reference sequence). V was pared by 0 bases and J by 2 bases, with 9 bases between.

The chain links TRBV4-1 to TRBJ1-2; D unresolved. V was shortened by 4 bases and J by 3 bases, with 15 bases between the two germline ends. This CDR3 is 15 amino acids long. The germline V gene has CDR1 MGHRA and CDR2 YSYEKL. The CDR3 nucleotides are TGCGCCAGCAGCCCAACCGGTAGGAGGGACTATGGCTACACCTTC. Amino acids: CASSPTGRRDYGYTF.

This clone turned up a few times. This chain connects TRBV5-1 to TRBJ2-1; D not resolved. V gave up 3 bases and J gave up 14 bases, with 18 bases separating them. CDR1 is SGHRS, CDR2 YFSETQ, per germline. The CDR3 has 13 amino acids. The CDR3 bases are TGCGCCAGCAGCTCGCCGAAAATGTCCGAAAAGTTCTTC. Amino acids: CASSSPKMSEKFF.